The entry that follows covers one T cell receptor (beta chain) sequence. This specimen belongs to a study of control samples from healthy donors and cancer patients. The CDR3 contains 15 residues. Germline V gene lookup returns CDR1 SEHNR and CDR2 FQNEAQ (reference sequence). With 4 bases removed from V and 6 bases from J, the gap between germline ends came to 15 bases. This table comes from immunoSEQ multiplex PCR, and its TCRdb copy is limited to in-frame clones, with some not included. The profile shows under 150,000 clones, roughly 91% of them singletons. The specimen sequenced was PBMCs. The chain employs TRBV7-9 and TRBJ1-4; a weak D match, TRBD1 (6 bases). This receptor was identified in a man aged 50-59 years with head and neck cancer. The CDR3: CASSSQGTPDEKLFF. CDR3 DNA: TGTGCCAGCAGCTCACAGGGAACCCCAGATGAAAAACTGTTTTTT. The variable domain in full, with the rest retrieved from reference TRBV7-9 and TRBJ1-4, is DTGVSQNPRHKITKRGQNVTFRCDPISEHNRLYWYRQTLGQGPEFLTYFQNEAQLEKSRLLSDRFSAERPKGSFSTLEIQRTEQGDSAMYLCASSSQGTPDEKLFFGSGTQLSVL.